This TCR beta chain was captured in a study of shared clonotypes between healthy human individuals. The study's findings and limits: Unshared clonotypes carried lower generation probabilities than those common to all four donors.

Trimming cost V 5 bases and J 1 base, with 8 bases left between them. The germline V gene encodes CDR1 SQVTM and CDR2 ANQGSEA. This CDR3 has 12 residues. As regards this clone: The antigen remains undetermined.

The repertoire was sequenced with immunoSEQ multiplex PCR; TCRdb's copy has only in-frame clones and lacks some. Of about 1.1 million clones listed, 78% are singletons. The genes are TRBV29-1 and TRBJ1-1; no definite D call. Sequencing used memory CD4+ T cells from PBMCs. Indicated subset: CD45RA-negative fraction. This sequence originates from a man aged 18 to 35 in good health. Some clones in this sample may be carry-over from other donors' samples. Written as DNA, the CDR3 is TGCAGCGTTAGGGTTTCGAACACTGAAGCTTTCTTT. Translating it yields CSVRVSNTEAFF.